A single sample is the source of the 22 T cell receptor beta chains below, sequenced in a study of T-cell reconstitution after alpha-beta-depleted transplantation in children. Researchers prepared the TCRbeta library using unique molecular identifiers, the study reports. Each CDR3 protein is one row after TCRdb ran MiXCR on the PCR reads. Of around 250,000 distinct CDR3 sequences listed, over 20% are singletons. Sequences were derived from PBMCs, sampled before TCRalphabeta/CD19-depleted stem cell transplant. These receptors all come from a girl aged 2-10 years with Fanconi anemia, due to receive a stem cell transplant.

The sample holds many counts of this clonotype. The chain carries TRBV29-1 and TRBJ2-7; TRBD1 matches at 7 bases. Trimming took 4 bases from V and 1 from J; bases not matched to a gene: 4. The germline V gene encodes CDR1 SQVTM and CDR2 ANQGSEA. The CDR3 contains 13 residues. This CDR3 reads CSVVPTGSYEQYF. In nucleotides, the CDR3 is TGCAGCGTTGTTCCGACAGGGTCCTACGAGCAGTACTTC.

The chain recombines TRBV6-1 with TRBJ2-1; 9 bases are a match to TRBD2. The germline V gene has CDR1 MNHNS and CDR2 SASEGT. Unmatched junction bases numbered 7, after V lost 6 bases and J lost 4 bases. The CDR3 is 15 amino acids. The CDR3 is CASSTGTSSYNEQFF. The CDR3 DNA sequence: TGTGCCAGCAGCACCGGGACTAGCTCATACAATGAGCAGTTCTTC.

In this sample, this clonotype turned up many times. The gene calls are TRBV29-1 and TRBJ2-5, with TRBD1 identical over 8 bases. The germline V gene encodes CDR1 SQVTM and CDR2 ANQGSEA. The V segment lost 6 bases and the J segment 7 bases; nucleotides outside the gene matches: 7. The CDR3 length is 12 residues. CDR3 nucleotide sequence: TGCAGCGTAATCAGGGGGCTTGGGACCCAGTACTTC. The encoded protein is CSVIRGLGTQYF.

This chain uses TRBV20-1 with TRBJ1-1, with TRBD1 identical over 8 bases. CDR3 length: 15 residues. The germline V gene has CDR1 DFQATT and CDR2 SNEGSKA (reference sequence). With V trimmed by 0 bases and J by 4 bases, 7 bases remained unmatched. The CDR3 DNA sequence: TGCAGTGCTAGAGATGCCGGACAGGGCGGCACTGAAGCTTTCTTT. Translating gives CSARDAGQGGTEAFF.

This clonotype was recorded many times. This rearrangement joins TRBV20-1 to TRBJ2-3; 7 bases line up with TRBD2. Germline CDR1 DFQATT, CDR2 SNEGSKA (reference sequence). The CDR3 runs to 13 residues. V shed 8 bases, J shed 0 bases, and the junction held 5 bases outside the gene matches. The CDR3 nucleotides read TGCAGTAAATCTAGCGGAAGCACAGATACGCAGTATTTT. It specifies CSKSSGSTDTQYF.

Here the CDR3 reads CASSLGRGILYEQYF. Here the CDR3 DNA reads TGTGCCAGCTCGCTGGGCAGGGGCATACTCTACGAGCAGTACTTC. The chain has TRBV2 and TRBJ2-7; TRBD1 might be the D (6 bases). The CDR3 is 15 residues long. The V gene's germline CDR1 is SNHLY and CDR2 FYNNEI. Trimming cost V 8 bases and J 3 bases, with 20 bases left between them.

V gene TRBV20-1 combines with J gene TRBJ2-7, with 8 bases aligning to TRBD1. With 4 bases clipped from V and 5 bases from J, the junction kept 13 bases outside the gene matches. Germline V gene lookup returns CDR1 DFQATT and CDR2 SNEGSKA (reference sequence). The CDR3 extends over 15 amino acids. In DNA, the CDR3 is TGCAGTGCTACCTGGACAGGGCCCACAATCCACGAGCAGTACTTC. Its translation: CSATWTGPTIHEQYF.

V and J are TRBV4-1 and TRBJ2-3; 15 nucleotides align to TRBD2. With V trimmed by 10 bases and J by 6 bases, 5 bases remained unmatched. The CDR3 totals 14 residues. Germline V gives CDR1 MGHRA, CDR2 YSYEKL. CDR3 bases: TGCGCCACCGGACTAGCGGGAGGGGGGGATACGCAGTATTTT. Its translation: CATGLAGGGDTQYF.

This clonotype showed up many times. This rearrangement joins TRBV27 to TRBJ2-1; 12 bases agree with TRBD2. V dropped 3 bases and J dropped 8; count of bases not matched to a gene: 5. Germline CDR1 MNHEY, CDR2 SMNVEV (reference sequence). There are 15 residues in the CDR3. CDR3 sequence reads: CASSFSSGRAHEQFF. CDR3 nucleotides: TGTGCCAGCAGTTTCTCTAGCGGGAGGGCCCATGAGCAGTTCTTC.

This clonotype was detected only a few times. The rearrangement joins TRBV7-3 to TRBJ2-3; D call uncertain. The CDR3 is 12 amino acids. In germline, CDR1 is SGHTA, CDR2 FQGTGA. The germline V and J ends were trimmed by 0 bases and 9 bases, with 7 bases remaining between them. CDR3 sequence: CASSLTDGTQYF. The CDR3 DNA follows: TGTGCCAGCAGCTTAACCGACGGGACGCAGTATTTT.

The chain has TRBV20-1 and TRBJ1-4; 8 bases match TRBD1. V was clipped by 5 bases and J by 8 bases; unmatched bases: 13. The length of the CDR3 is 15 residues. Germline CDR1 and CDR2: DFQATT and SNEGSKA (reference sequence). In nucleotides, the CDR3 is TGCAGTGCTCTTAAAGAACCAGGGGGCAGGGAAAAACTGTTTTTT. Translated, it gives CSALKEPGGREKLFF.

The sample holds many counts of this clonotype. The chain recombines TRBV29-1 with TRBJ2-7; a weak D match, TRBD1 (5 bases). With 4 bases removed from V and 3 bases from J, the gap between germline ends came to 13 bases. Germline V gene sequence: CDR1 SQVTM, CDR2 ANQGSEA. The CDR3 consists of 13 residues. CDR3 sequence: CSVVLAGRYEQYF. The CDR3 region has the DNA TGCAGCGTTGTACTGGCAGGGCGCTACGAGCAGTACTTC.

J is TRBJ2-1 and V is TRBV7-2, with 13 bases fitting TRBD2. The CDR3 covers 17 residues. Germline CDR1 reads SGHTA; CDR2 reads FQGNSA. Unmatched junction bases numbered 3, after V lost 2 bases and J lost 2 bases. The CDR3: CASSLIGTSGTYNEQFF. Here the CDR3 DNA reads TGTGCCAGCAGCTTAATAGGGACTAGCGGGACCTACAATGAGCAGTTCTTC.

In this sample, this clonotype turned up many times. The chain is built from TRBV7-3 and TRBJ2-3, with unresolved D. Germline V gives CDR1 SGHTA, CDR2 FQGTGA. V shed 2 bases and J shed 8 bases, with 17 bases lying between them. The length of the CDR3 is 15 residues. CDR3 sequence (DNA): TGTGCCAGCAGCTTAGAATTAGTAGGGTTGACTACGCAGTATTTT. It codes for CASSLELVGLTTQYF.

This clonotype came up many times. The V and J genes are TRBV21-1 and TRBJ1-5; TRBD1 is taken as the D call from the table, unchecked against the DNA. TRBV21-1 is a recognized pseudogene. This CDR3 has 18 amino acids. CDR3 DNA sequence: TGTGCCAGCAGCAAAGAGGGCAGGGAGATCGCCTGGTCTCAGCCCCAGCATTTT. It yields the protein CASSKEGREIAWSQPQHF.

The CDR3 loop is CASSPQKGQTNYGYTF. The CDR3 DNA reads as TGTGCCAGCAGCCCCCAAAAGGGACAGACTAACTATGGCTACACCTTC. The J gene is TRBJ1-2, the V gene TRBV21-1; TRBD1 reflects the table's D call only, with no check against the DNA. TRBV21-1 is tagged as a pseudogene. The CDR3 loop spans 16 amino acids.

This clonotype was seen ten or more times. The J gene is TRBJ2-5, the V gene TRBV29-1; maybe TRBD2 (6 bases). Per the germline V gene, CDR1 is SQVTM and CDR2 is ANQGSEA. The V gene lost 5 bases and the J gene lost 5 bases, with 12 bases spanning the gap. CDR3 length equals 12 residues. CDR3 bases: TGCAGCGTTACTCGGAGGGCGGAGACCCAGTACTTC. Amino acid sequence: CSVTRRAETQYF.

This clonotype was seen ten or more times. The V call is TRBV4-2, the J call TRBJ2-7; no clear D gene. The CDR3 extends over 11 amino acids. The V and J ends lost 0 bases and 8 bases respectively, with 5 bases between them. Germline V lookup: CDR1 LGHNA, CDR2 YNFKEQ. The CDR3: CASSQDHKQYF. The CDR3 DNA reads as TGTGCCAGCAGCCAAGATCATAAGCAGTACTTC.

This clonotype has a handful of counts. The CDR3: CASSVGGTGNEQYF. The CDR3 DNA reads as TGTGCCAGCAGCGTAGGTGGGACAGGGAACGAGCAGTACTTC. The chain links TRBV9 to TRBJ2-7; 9 bases fit TRBD1. J was trimmed by 5 bases and V by 0 bases; bases with no gene match: 3. This CDR3 contains 14 residues. Germline V gene lookup returns CDR1 SGDLS and CDR2 YYNGEE.

J is TRBJ2-1 and V is TRBV7-3, with D possibly matching TRBD2 (6 bases). CDR1 and CDR2 from the germline V gene are SGHTA and FQGTGA. Trimming cost V 1 base and J 3 bases, with 10 bases left between them. This CDR3 has 15 amino acids. CDR3: CASSLIRRGYNEQFF. CDR3 in DNA: TGTGCCAGCAGCTTAATTAGGAGGGGCTACAATGAGCAGTTCTTC.

V and J are TRBV20-1 and TRBJ1-2, with D tentatively TRBD1 (6 bases). V shed 6 bases and J shed 2 bases, with 16 bases lying between them. Germline assignment: CDR1 DFQATT and CDR2 SNEGSKA (reference sequence). The CDR3 contains 14 residues. CDR3 nucleotides: TGCAGTGCGAAAGGTCAGGGGTGGAACTATGGCTACACCTTC. The encoded protein is CSAKGQGWNYGYTF.

This clonotype occurred a few times. This chain uses TRBV25-1 with TRBJ2-1; the match to TRBD1 covers 10 bases. V was clipped by 3 bases and J by 7 bases; unmatched bases: 9. Germline V lookup: CDR1 MGHDK, CDR2 SYGVNS. This CDR3 comprises 16 residues. In nucleotides, the CDR3 is TGTGCCAGCAGTGACTCCGGGACAGGGGCGGCTAATGAGCAGTTCTTC. This encodes CASSDSGTGAANEQFF.